The present T cell receptor beta chain was sequenced within a study of CD8 T cells in ankylosing spondylitis. The study's findings and limits: Made up of several highly homologous variants, a TCR beta motif appeared characteristic of ankylosing spondylitis blood.

TCRdb re-derived calls from the 5' RACE reads in MiXCR, one entry per CDR3 protein. Of roughly 440,000 distinct CDR3 sequences listed, roughly 18% are singletons. This CDR3 comprises 17 residues. V dropped 2 bases and J dropped 2; count of bases not matched to a gene: 6. The germline V gene has CDR1 MNHEY and CDR2 SVGAGI. About this clonotype itself: Its antigen is not known.

The chain employs TRBV6-5 and TRBJ2-5; TRBD2 matches 12 bases. Material: blood, either unsorted or a sorted T cell fraction (not recorded which). This receptor was identified in a male donor with ankylosing spondylitis. CDR3 in DNA: TGTGCCAGCAGTTACAGGGGAGGACTAGCGGGGCAAGAGACCCAGTACTTC. Protein product: CASSYRGGLAGQETQYF.